The 6 T cell receptor beta chains reported below all come from one sample, sequenced in a study of Graves' ophthalmopathy and Graves' hyperthyroidism. Amplified material comprised TCR beta CDR3 regions derived from RNA transcripts. Second-round multiplex PCR came after first-round RT-PCR with HTBI primers. In TCRdb, the multiplex PCR reads were re-called with MiXCR into one record per CDR3 protein. The sample comprises 350,000 to 450,000 distinct CDR3 sequences, roughly 18% of which are singletons, and roughly 1.5% rests with the top ten. The sample consisted of peripheral blood. The source of these receptors is a woman between 18 and 29 years old with Graves' ophthalmopathy.

This clonotype was seen a few times. The chain is built from TRBV6-1 and TRBJ2-7; a possible D gene is TRBD2 (5 bases). The V end lost 6 bases, the J end lost 2 bases, and 11 bases lay between the germline ends. The CDR3 has 13 amino acids. Germline V lookup: CDR1 MNHNS, CDR2 SASEGT. In DNA form, the CDR3 reads TGTGCCAGCAGACCAGACGGGACCTACGAGCAGTACTTC. This encodes CASRPDGTYEQYF.

This clonotype has ten or more counts. The chain couples TRBV6-5 to TRBJ1-1; perhaps TRBD1 as D (5 bases). V lost 2 bases and J 0 bases, leaving 10 bases between the germline ends. There are 15 residues in the CDR3. The germline V gene has CDR1 MNHEY and CDR2 SVGAGI. CDR3 sequence: CASSYTVTVNTEAFF. The CDR3 DNA reads as TGTGCCAGCAGTTACACCGTGACAGTGAACACTGAAGCTTTCTTT.

V gene TRBV6-2 or TRBV6-3 combines with J gene TRBJ2-5, with 8 bases lining up with TRBD2. Germline assignment: CDR1 MNHEY and CDR2 SVGEGT. The J segment lost 4 bases and the V segment lost 2 bases, leaving 12 bases of the junction unmatched. The CDR3 has 17 amino acids. CDR3 bases: TGTGCCAGCAGTTACGATCGACTAGCGATGGCTCGAGAGACCCAGTACTTC. It encodes CASSYDRLAMARETQYF.

This clonotype appeared many times. The chain is built from TRBV6-1 and TRBJ2-7; tentative D call: TRBD1 (5 bases). In germline, CDR1 is MNHNS, CDR2 SASEGT. CDR3 length equals 14 residues. With 8 bases removed from V and 3 bases from J, the gap between germline ends came to 17 bases. The DNA for the CDR3 is TGTGCCAGCCGACTTGACCGACAGAACTACGAGCAGTACTTC. Protein product: CASRLDRQNYEQYF.

This clonotype was detected many times. The chain is built from TRBV6-1 and TRBJ1-6; 7 bases match TRBD1. The V gene's germline CDR1 is MNHNS and CDR2 SASEGT. The CDR3 contains 15 residues. Germline trimming cut 3 bases from V and 10 bases from J; bases unmatched to any gene: 9. This CDR3 is CASSEKDREGSPLHF. The CDR3 nucleotides are TGTGCCAGCAGTGAGAAAGACAGGGAGGGATCACCCCTCCACTTT.

The V gene is TRBV5-1, the J gene TRBJ2-2, with 7 bases identical to TRBD2. CDR1 and CDR2 from the germline V gene are SGHRS and YFSETQ. The V and J ends lost 4 bases and 2 bases, in that order; junction bases with no gene match: 17. The CDR3 runs to 19 residues. CDR3 residues: CASSPPLGSPGLNTGELFF. The CDR3 DNA sequence: TGCGCCAGCAGCCCCCCGCTTGGGTCTCCGGGACTAAACACCGGGGAGCTGTTTTTT.